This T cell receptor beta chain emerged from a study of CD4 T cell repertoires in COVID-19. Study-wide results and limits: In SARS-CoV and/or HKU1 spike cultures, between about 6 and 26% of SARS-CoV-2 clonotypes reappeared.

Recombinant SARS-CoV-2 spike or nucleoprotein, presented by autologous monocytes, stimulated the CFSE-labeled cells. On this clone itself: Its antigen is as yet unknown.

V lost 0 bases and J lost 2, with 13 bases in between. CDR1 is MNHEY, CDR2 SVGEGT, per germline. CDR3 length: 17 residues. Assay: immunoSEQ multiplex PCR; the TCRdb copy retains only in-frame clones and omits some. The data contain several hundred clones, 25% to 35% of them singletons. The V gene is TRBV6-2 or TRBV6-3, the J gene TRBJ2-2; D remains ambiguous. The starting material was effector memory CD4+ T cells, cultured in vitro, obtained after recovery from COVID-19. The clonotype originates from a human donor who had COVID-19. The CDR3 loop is CASSYSKGRPNTGELFF. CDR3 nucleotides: TGTGCCAGCAGTTACTCGAAAGGGCGACCTAACACCGGGGAGCTGTTTTTT.